The text below deals with one TCR beta chain. The antigen remains unidentified. This entry comes from a study of blood T cells in healthy people across ages. Broader study findings: Because sorting was not performed, PBMCs prevented conclusive naive versus antigen-experienced comparison. Observed TCR beta diversity per million T cells went down as age went up. This fall followed a roughly linear course with age. Diversity estimates drawn from one million T cells were deemed underestimates.

Next came a second PCR, run for about 7 to 12 cycles, which used a sample-barcoded 5' primer along with a J-beta primer mix. One entry per CDR3 protein, called by TCRdb with MiXCR from the 5' RACE reads. The table lists around 850,000 distinct CDR3 sequences, about 37% of them singletons, with 10% to 15% in the top ten. The sample providers were healthy Caucasian people from Russia, aged about 6 to 95. This CDR3 has 13 amino acids. The germline V gene has CDR1 SNHLY and CDR2 FYNNEI. The V segment lost 8 bases and the J segment 4 bases; nucleotides outside the gene matches: 5. The sample comprised blood. This sequence originates from a man aged 18 to 29 in good health. The V gene is TRBV2, the J gene TRBJ1-5; 7 bases are shared with TRBD1. CDR3 DNA: TGTGCCAGCCGGGGGACAGAAAATCAGCCCCAGCATTTT. Protein sequence: CASRGTENQPQHF.